The 14 T cell receptor beta chains presented below share a single source sample, sequenced in a study of T cells after yellow fever vaccination. TCRdb processed the 5' RACE reads anew with MiXCR; each CDR3 protein has one entry. The table records approximately 340,000 distinct CDR3 sequences, roughly 9.4% of them present only once. The sample in question was PBMCs, obtained on the day of the first yellow fever vaccination. The source of these receptors is a young man who received the YFV17D yellow fever vaccine.

This clonotype appeared a few times. The chain joins TRBV5-1 to TRBJ2-1; maybe TRBD1 (5 bases). Trimming pared 0 bases from V and 2 bases from J, leaving 15 bases between. This CDR3 has 17 residues. The germline V gene encodes CDR1 SGHRS and CDR2 YFSETQ. The CDR3 DNA is TGCGCCAGCAGCTTGGCCTTGGCAGGGCGAACCTACAATGAGCAGTTCTTC. As protein: CASSLALAGRTYNEQFF.

V gene TRBV6-5 combines with J gene TRBJ2-1; a possible D gene is TRBD1 (5 bases). CDR1 MNHEY and CDR2 SVGAGI come from the germline V gene. The CDR3 is 15 residues long. Trimming cost V 8 bases and J 7 bases, with 21 bases left between them. DNA for the CDR3: TGTGCCAGCGTTCAGGGTACCTATTATAAAAATGAGCAGTTCTTC. This translates into CASVQGTYYKNEQFF.

This clonotype was observed a few times. V and J are TRBV6-2 or TRBV6-3 and TRBJ2-1, with no clear D. The germline V and J ends were trimmed by 2 bases and 6 bases, with 5 bases remaining between them. The CDR3 has 12 amino acids. CDR1 and CDR2 (germline): MNHEY, SVGEGT. The CDR3 region is CASSYLTNEQFF. The CDR3 DNA reads as TGTGCCAGCAGTTACCTCACCAATGAGCAGTTCTTC.

This clonotype was counted many times. This chain connects TRBV7-2 to TRBJ2-3; maybe TRBD1 (6 bases). CDR1 and CDR2 from the germline V gene are SGHTA and FQGNSA. This CDR3 is 14 amino acids long. Trimming stripped 5 bases from V and 3 bases from J, with 12 bases between. CDR3 residues: CASSRGRGTDTQYF. CDR3 nucleotides: TGTGCCAGCAGCCGGGGCAGGGGTACAGATACGCAGTATTTT.

This clonotype was found a few times. V gene TRBV20-1 combines with J gene TRBJ2-3; 12 bases line up with TRBD2. CDR3 length: 15 residues. The J segment lost 4 bases and the V segment lost 4 bases, leaving 6 bases of the junction unmatched. Germline loops: CDR1 DFQATT, CDR2 SNEGSKA (reference sequence). The CDR3: CSATPSGGAADTQYF. The CDR3 bases are TGCAGTGCTACGCCTAGCGGGGGGGCCGCAGATACGCAGTATTTT.

The CDR3 loop reads CSGGTALAHEQYF. The CDR3 DNA is TGCAGCGGCGGGACAGCCCTCGCCCACGAGCAGTACTTC. The V and J genes are TRBV29-1 and TRBJ2-7, with D tentatively TRBD1 (7 bases). Germline V CDR1 and CDR2: SQVTM, ANQGSEA. V lost 7 bases to trimming and J lost 5 bases, with 18 bases between them. The CDR3 is made up of 13 amino acids.

The rearrangement uses TRBV4-3 and TRBJ2-7; 7 nucleotides line up with TRBD1. Trimming took 4 bases from V and 2 from J; bases not matched to a gene: 5. CDR1 is LGHNA, CDR2 YSLEER, per germline. This CDR3 has 14 amino acids. This CDR3 reads CASSPTGQTYEQYF. CDR3 DNA sequence: TGCGCCAGCAGCCCCACGGGACAGACCTACGAGCAGTACTTC.

This clonotype was seen more than once but under ten times. The chain carries TRBV7-8 and TRBJ2-5, with a weak D call TRBD2 (6 bases). Germline CDR1 SGHVS, CDR2 FQNEAQ. Deletions cut 7 bases from V and 3 bases from J, with 24 bases between. The CDR3 is 17 residues long. The CDR3 DNA follows: TGTGCCAGCATGCCCCGGGAGATTATAGACCCCGAAGAGACCCAGTACTTC. It translates to CASMPREIIDPEETQYF.

This clonotype occurred many times. The gene calls are TRBV11-2 and TRBJ2-7; tentative D call: TRBD2 (6 bases). Germline V gene data show CDR1 as SGHAT and CDR2 as FQNNGV. This CDR3 comprises 14 residues. The V gene lost 4 bases and the J gene lost 2 bases, with 12 bases spanning the gap. The CDR3 protein is CASSSPGEAYEQYF. CDR3 bases: TGTGCCAGCAGCTCCCCGGGGGAGGCCTACGAGCAGTACTTC.

CDR3 nucleotides: TGTGCCAGCAGTGACCGGGACAGTGACTCTGAAGCTTTCTTT. Translation gives CASSDRDSDSEAFF. This chain uses TRBV12-3 or TRBV12-4 with TRBJ1-1; the match to TRBD1 covers 7 bases. There are 14 residues in the CDR3. Trimming at V came to 5 bases and at J to 6 bases, leaving 9 bases not matched to a gene.

The chain employs TRBV19 and TRBJ1-1; D is unclear. This CDR3 is 14 amino acids long. The V end lost 2 bases, the J end lost 5 bases, and 12 bases lay between the germline ends. The germline V gene encodes CDR1 LNHDA and CDR2 SQIVND (reference sequence). The CDR3 nucleotides read TGTGCCAGTAGTATAAGACCCATTAGAACTGAAGCTTTCTTT. It yields the protein CASSIRPIRTEAFF.

This clonotype was counted a few times. V is TRBV4-1 and J is TRBJ1-2, with 11 nucleotides matching TRBD1. The ends lost 4 bases at V and 5 bases at J; junction bases unmatched: 9. The V gene's germline CDR1 is MGHRA and CDR2 YSYEKL. This CDR3 comprises 16 residues. CDR3 sequence: CASSPRGQGDPYGYTF. CDR3 sequence (DNA): TGCGCCAGCAGCCCACGGGGACAGGGGGACCCTTATGGCTACACCTTC.

This clonotype has ten or more counts. The chain uses TRBV7-2 and TRBJ2-1, with unresolved D. Trimming cost V 2 bases and J 4 bases, with 6 bases left between them. In germline, CDR1 is SGHTA, CDR2 FQGNSA. The CDR3 runs 13 residues. CDR3 bases: TGTGCCAGCAGCTTACCAGCTTACAATGAGCAGTTCTTC. Protein: CASSLPAYNEQFF.

This CDR3 reads CAWSTGTSSGNTIYF. CDR3 bases: TGTGCCTGGAGTACCGGGACAAGCTCTGGAAACACCATATATTTT. This chain links TRBV30 with TRBJ1-3; weak D call: TRBD1 (6 bases). CDR1 GTSNPN and CDR2 SVGIG come from the germline V gene (reference sequence). V was trimmed by 2 bases and J by 0 bases, leaving 11 bases between them. CDR3 length: 15 residues.